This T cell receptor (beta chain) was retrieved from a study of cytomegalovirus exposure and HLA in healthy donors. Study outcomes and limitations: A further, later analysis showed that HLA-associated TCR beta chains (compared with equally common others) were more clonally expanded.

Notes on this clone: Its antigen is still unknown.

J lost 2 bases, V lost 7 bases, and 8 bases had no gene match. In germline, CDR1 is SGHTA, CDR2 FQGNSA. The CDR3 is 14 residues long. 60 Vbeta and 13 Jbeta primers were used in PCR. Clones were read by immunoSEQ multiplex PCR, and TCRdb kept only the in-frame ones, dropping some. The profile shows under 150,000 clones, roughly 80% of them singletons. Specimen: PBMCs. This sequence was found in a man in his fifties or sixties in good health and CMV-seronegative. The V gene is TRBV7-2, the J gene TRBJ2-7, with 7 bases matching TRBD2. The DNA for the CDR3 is TGTGCCAGCAAAACCCTGGGAGGGCCCTACGAGCAGTACTTC. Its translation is CASKTLGGPYEQYF.